A selection of T cell receptor beta chains follows, all from one sample in a study of cytomegalovirus exposure and HLA in healthy donors. Using immunoSEQ multiplex PCR, the repertoire was profiled, and TCRdb retains in-frame clones only, with some absent. The sample shows 200,000 to 250,000 clones, approximately 78% of them seen only once. Sequenced: PBMCs. These receptors were obtained from a boy between 10 and 17 years old in good health and CMV-seronegative. Each CDR3 is given without its conserved first and last residue. A D gene is named only where the DNA matches it firmly.

D gene: -; V gene: TRBV13; CDR3 protein: AAGGGYT
D gene: -; V gene: TRBV10-1; CDR3 protein: ASRATGGDEQY
D gene: -; V gene: TRBV2; CDR3 protein: ASTGFSGANVLT
D gene: TRBD1; V gene: TRBV5-1; CDR3 protein: ASSSRGQGGTEAF
D gene: -; V gene: TRBV13; CDR3 protein: ASSFIANYGYT
D gene: -; V gene: TRBV2; CDR3 protein: ASGQPNYGYT
D gene: TRBD2; V gene: TRBV6-4; CDR3 protein: ASSARGESTDTQY
D gene: TRBD2; V gene: TRBV5-6; CDR3 protein: ASSVWTSRETQY
D gene: TRBD1; V gene: TRBV4-1; CDR3 protein: ASSLLSQAGQETEAF
D gene: -; V gene: TRBV2; CDR3 protein: ASSGFGDPTSGNTIY
D gene: TRBD2; V gene: TRBV5-4; CDR3 protein: ASSLGLAGETGELF
D gene: TRBD1; V gene: TRBV7-9; CDR3 protein: ASSLEDRVWYEQY
D gene: -; V gene: TRBV5-1; CDR3 protein: ASSLAKGWDTEAF
D gene: -; V gene: TRBV10-3; CDR3 protein: AISGGEDQPQH
D gene: TRBD1; V gene: TRBV19; CDR3 protein: ASSNQGAGYEQY
D gene: -; V gene: TRBV5-1; CDR3 protein: ASSLGDSEAF
D gene: -; V gene: TRBV9; CDR3 protein: ASSVGAGGNQPQH
D gene: -; V gene: TRBV10-3; CDR3 protein: AISEGGGTEAF
D gene: TRBD1; V gene: TRBV9; CDR3 protein: ASSETGTTNEKLF
D gene: TRBD1; V gene: TRBV5-1; CDR3 protein: ASSLGDRGSGNTIY
D gene: -; V gene: TRBV5-6; CDR3 protein: ASSFDLRGDTQY
D gene: -; V gene: TRBV5-1; CDR3 protein: ASTKAGTPNTGELF
D gene: -; V gene: TRBV9; CDR3 protein: ASSVEGSFGNTIY
D gene: -; V gene: TRBV2; CDR3 protein: ASSTATRASYNEQF
D gene: -; V gene: TRBV4-2; CDR3 protein: ASSQLGRSYQETQY
D gene: TRBD2; V gene: TRBV6-4; CDR3 protein: ASSDSIRGGTGELF
D gene: TRBD1; V gene: TRBV27; CDR3 protein: ASSLVLATGFTDTQY
D gene: TRBD1; V gene: TRBV5-1; CDR3 protein: ASSLGTGESYEQY
D gene: TRBD1; V gene: TRBV30; CDR3 protein: AWSGAGTGGTEAF
D gene: TRBD2; V gene: TRBV6-1; CDR3 protein: ASSDAPGLAGGEQY
D gene: TRBD2; V gene: TRBV9; CDR3 protein: ASSPLAGPVVETQY
D gene: TRBD1; V gene: TRBV10-1; CDR3 protein: ASSDPGTGGEAF
D gene: -; V gene: TRBV7-9; CDR3 protein: ASSLGDWGPQPQH
D gene: -; V gene: TRBV10-2; CDR3 protein: ASSILREREQY
D gene: TRBD2; V gene: TRBV9; CDR3 protein: ASSVPTSGITDTQY
D gene: TRBD1; V gene: TRBV30; CDR3 protein: AWSLRTGSSPLH
D gene: -; V gene: TRBV11-3; CDR3 protein: ASSLGQNYGYT
D gene: -; V gene: TRBV19; CDR3 protein: ASTPGQINQPQH
D gene: TRBD1; V gene: TRBV6-5; CDR3 protein: ASSGTGRTGDGYT
D gene: TRBD2; V gene: TRBV5-1; CDR3 protein: ASSLSGSSYEQY
D gene: -; V gene: TRBV5-6; CDR3 protein: ASSLVLAVAYEQY
D gene: TRBD1; V gene: TRBV5-5; CDR3 protein: ASSLQGSGYT
D gene: TRBD1; V gene: TRBV13; CDR3 protein: ASSLGLPRGPRNEQF
D gene: TRBD1; V gene: TRBV11-2; CDR3 protein: ASSQDRETKTQY
D gene: TRBD1; V gene: TRBV5-1; CDR3 protein: ASSLWGDRGQYEQY